A selection of T cell receptor beta chains follows, all from one sample in a study of blood T cells in healthy people across ages. A single record per CDR3 protein comes from TCRdb applying MiXCR to the 5' RACE reads. Here the sample spans about 1.5 million distinct CDR3 sequences, 42% being singletons. What was sequenced was blood. These receptors were taken from a woman between 18 and 29 years old in good health. Each CDR3 is given without its conserved first and last residue.

V gene: TRBV20-1
J gene: TRBJ2-3
CDR3 protein: SASEVSWADTQY

V gene: TRBV20-1
J gene: TRBJ2-5
CDR3 protein: SARELRTQETQY

V gene: TRBV5-5
J gene: TRBJ1-5
CDR3 protein: ASSFLISDQPQH

V gene: TRBV25-1
J gene: TRBJ2-7
CDR3 protein: ASSEGKRLAGVFSYEQY

V gene: TRBV18
J gene: TRBJ2-5
CDR3 protein: ASSPPLSLPEMETQY

V gene: TRBV12-3/TRBV12-4
J gene: TRBJ2-7
CDR3 protein: ASSRDIWQIYEQY

V gene: TRBV5-1
J gene: TRBJ2-7
CDR3 protein: ASSFGQAGGTYEQY

V gene: TRBV3-1
J gene: TRBJ1-6
CDR3 protein: ASSNRDRNSPLH

V gene: TRBV27
J gene: TRBJ1-6
CDR3 protein: ASSWGGGPNSPLH

V gene: TRBV6-6
J gene: TRBJ2-3
CDR3 protein: ASSYLTGELDTDTQY

V gene: TRBV20-1
J gene: TRBJ2-1
CDR3 protein: SARARLAKGEQF

V gene: TRBV7-9
J gene: TRBJ2-7
CDR3 protein: ASSPTYKGHEQY

V gene: TRBV20-1
J gene: TRBJ1-1
CDR3 protein: SARELGTGITGEAF

V gene: TRBV12-3/TRBV12-4
J gene: TRBJ1-5
CDR3 protein: ASSPRSSLYSNQPQH

V gene: TRBV7-2
J gene: TRBJ2-3
CDR3 protein: ASSDGPHTDTQY

V gene: TRBV4-1
J gene: TRBJ2-1
CDR3 protein: ASSHNIGDWEQF

V gene: TRBV7-9
J gene: TRBJ2-3
CDR3 protein: ASSSDRAHRPTDTQY

V gene: TRBV4-1
J gene: TRBJ2-7
CDR3 protein: ASSQGGEGYEQY

V gene: TRBV28
J gene: TRBJ2-1
CDR3 protein: ASSYKAGENNEQF

V gene: TRBV6-1
J gene: TRBJ1-1
CDR3 protein: ATKREFSVDTEAF

V gene: TRBV11-2
J gene: TRBJ2-5
CDR3 protein: ASSFQGQSQETQY

V gene: TRBV9
J gene: TRBJ1-6
CDR3 protein: ASSADRGWNSPLH

V gene: TRBV20-1
J gene: TRBJ2-1
CDR3 protein: SARLQGTGGYNEQF

V gene: TRBV7-9
J gene: TRBJ1-2
CDR3 protein: ASSPTGDLNYGYT

V gene: TRBV7-9
J gene: TRBJ2-1
CDR3 protein: ASSSGLAVLDEQF

V gene: TRBV6-2/TRBV6-3
J gene: TRBJ2-1
CDR3 protein: ASSSAQDSYNEQF

V gene: TRBV25-1
J gene: TRBJ2-7
CDR3 protein: ASSEGKGYEQY

V gene: TRBV5-1
J gene: TRBJ2-1
CDR3 protein: ASGSGRAPSYNEQF

V gene: TRBV5-6
J gene: TRBJ2-7
CDR3 protein: ASRGVPDYEQY

V gene: TRBV6-2/TRBV6-3
J gene: TRBJ1-2
CDR3 protein: ASRCGILYGYT

V gene: TRBV4-2
J gene: TRBJ2-2
CDR3 protein: ASSQGRGPGELF

V gene: TRBV4-1
J gene: TRBJ2-7
CDR3 protein: ASSQEGTGLGYEQY

V gene: TRBV21-1
J gene: TRBJ1-2
CDR3 protein: ASSNNGYGYT

V gene: TRBV7-9
J gene: TRBJ1-2
CDR3 protein: ASSFGDSNYGYT

V gene: TRBV4-1
J gene: TRBJ2-7
CDR3 protein: ASSHGHDGYEQY

V gene: TRBV27
J gene: TRBJ2-7
CDR3 protein: ASSLWDGTRNEQY

V gene: TRBV11-2
J gene: TRBJ2-1
CDR3 protein: ASSGLGEPYKEQF

V gene: TRBV27
J gene: TRBJ1-1
CDR3 protein: ASSRDRGMNTEAF

V gene: TRBV7-8
J gene: TRBJ1-2
CDR3 protein: ASSLEAPAAYT

V gene: TRBV12-3/TRBV12-4
J gene: TRBJ1-6
CDR3 protein: ASSLGDGENSPLH

V gene: TRBV6-2/TRBV6-3
J gene: TRBJ2-5
CDR3 protein: ASRTEGIQETQY

V gene: TRBV24-1
J gene: TRBJ1-5
CDR3 protein: ATALGGAIKRQPQH

V gene: TRBV7-2
J gene: TRBJ1-6
CDR3 protein: ASSRGQGYNSPLH

V gene: TRBV28
J gene: TRBJ1-2
CDR3 protein: ASSSIWGQGIDYT

V gene: TRBV7-2
J gene: TRBJ2-3
CDR3 protein: ASSLFGSGIDTQY